This T cell receptor beta chain emerged from a study of post-analysis software for immune sequencing data. Study-wide points: Compared against controls, patients with multiple sclerosis displayed significantly lower normalized Chao1 diversity. A few TRBV segments appeared more often in patients than in controls, and TRBV5-6, TRBV5-1 and TRBV20-1 were among these.

V lost 0 bases, J lost 0 bases, and 9 bases lay in between. CDR3 length: 16 amino acids. Per the germline V gene, CDR1 is LGHDT and CDR2 is YNNKEL (reference sequence). Unique molecular identifiers were carried by the TCR beta cDNA libraries. Some 500,000 cDNA molecules were obtained per 1 to 10 million input T cells. TCRdb recomputed calls from the PCR reads with MiXCR, one row per CDR3 protein. This sample has about half a million distinct CDR3 sequences, with 40% to 55% found just once. A note on this clonotype: What it recognizes is unknown.

J is TRBJ2-1 and V is TRBV3-1; weak D call: TRBD2 (5 bases). The sequence derives from a girl aged 10 to 17 with multiple sclerosis. Specimen: blood. The CDR3 reads CASSQDLAPSYNEQFF. The CDR3 DNA reads TGTGCCAGCAGCCAAGACCTAGCACCCTCCTACAATGAGCAGTTCTTC.